Described below is a single TCR beta chain sequence and its context. The CDR3 is cut off 3 residues early in the read; its end comes from the germline J gene. This entry belongs to a study of T cells in women clearing cervical HPV infection. Some clones are missing from TCRdb's copy, which holds only in-frame ones; the method was immunoSEQ multiplex PCR. The table for this sample gives roughly 34,000 clones. CDR1 and CDR2 from the germline V gene are MDHEN and SYDVKM. The CDR3 length is 11 residues. The V and J ends lost 5 bases and 5 bases respectively, with 6 bases between them. The chain is built from TRBV28 and TRBJ1-1; D gene uncertain. The specimen sequenced was blood buffy coat. This sequence was found in a woman aged 18 to 69 with a cervical HPV16 infection that either progressed to CIN3+ or cleared (not recorded which). Incomplete CDR3 DNA: TGTGCCAGCAGTCAGTGGACTGAA. It encodes CASSQWTE. The complete CDR3 reads CASSQWTEAFF.